The 19 T cell receptor beta chains below were found in one sample sequenced in a study of shared clonotypes between healthy human individuals. Here immunoSEQ multiplex PCR was the method, and the copy in TCRdb shows in-frame clones only, minus some. This table has 2,100,000 or so clones, 90% to 96% appearing once. Sequencing input: naive CD4+ T cells sorted from blood. The sample's subset: CD45RA+ positively selected. These receptors were taken from a man between 18 and 35 years old in good health.

The chain joins TRBV6-1 to TRBJ2-5, with TRBD2 as a possible D gene (6 bases). V was clipped by 4 bases and J by 1 base, with 13 bases between them. Germline assignment: CDR1 MNHNS and CDR2 SASEGT. The CDR3 runs 15 residues. DNA for the CDR3: TGTGCCAGCAGTGTCACCGGGACTTTCCAAGAGACCCAGTACTTC. This codes for CASSVTGTFQETQYF.

In regard to this clone: Other DNA sequences in this specimen translate into the identical CDR3. The CDR3 region is CASSVAPLYEQYF. The DNA for the CDR3 is TGTGCCAGCAGCGTAGCGCCTCTATACGAGCAGTACTTC. The chain couples TRBV9 to TRBJ2-7, with unresolved D. Germline-derived CDR1 and CDR2 are SGDLS and YYNGEE. The CDR3 sequence is 13 residues long. The V gene lost 0 bases and the J gene lost 4 bases, with 8 bases spanning the gap.

This clone was detected only a few times. The same CDR3 also results from other DNA sequences found in this sample. V gene TRBV28 combines with J gene TRBJ1-2, with 8 bases matching TRBD1. CDR3 length: 12 residues. Germline-derived CDR1 and CDR2 are MDHEN and SYDVKM. V shed 3 bases, J shed 8 bases, and the junction held 2 bases outside the gene matches. The CDR3 DNA sequence: TGTGCCAGCAGTTTCGGGACAGGAGGCTACACCTTC. Its translation is CASSFGTGGYTF.

This clone has just a few counts. The chain employs TRBV6-4 and TRBJ1-2, with D perhaps matching TRBD1 (6 bases). Germline loops: CDR1 MRHNA, CDR2 SNTAGT. CDR3 length: 14 residues. V was shortened by 8 bases and J by 2 bases, with 15 bases between the two germline ends. Here the CDR3 DNA reads TGTGCCAGCGCCGTACCGGGACACAACTATGGCTACACCTTC. Its translation is CASAVPGHNYGYTF.

V is TRBV11-3 and J is TRBJ1-2; tentative D call: TRBD1 (6 bases). The V gene's germline CDR1 is SGHNT and CDR2 YENEEA. Trimming stripped 4 bases from V and 4 bases from J, with 10 bases between. The CDR3 has 13 residues. In DNA form, the CDR3 reads TGTGCCAGCAGCTCGACAGGAGGCTATGGCTACACCTTC. Translated, it gives CASSSTGGYGYTF.

As regards this clone: This sample includes further DNA sequences coding for the same CDR3. The V gene is TRBV5-4, the J gene TRBJ1-5; 10 bases are shared with TRBD1. The germline V gene has CDR1 SGHNT and CDR2 YYREEE (reference sequence). After removal of 4 bases from V and 3 bases from J, the junction contained 4 bases not matched to a gene. The CDR3 contains 15 residues. CDR3 residues: CASSAGTGANQPQHF. In DNA, the CDR3 is TGTGCCAGCAGCGCCGGGACAGGGGCCAATCAGCCCCAGCATTTT.

The chain employs TRBV9 and TRBJ1-2, with TRBD1 matching 12 bases. This CDR3 is built from 16 residues. The ends lost 0 bases at V and 6 bases at J; junction bases unmatched: 6. Germline lookup yields CDR1 SGDLS and CDR2 YYNGEE. CDR3 protein: CASSVVQGQGADGYTF. For the CDR3, the DNA is TGTGCCAGCAGCGTAGTCCAGGGACAGGGGGCTGATGGCTACACCTTC. Full variable domain (missing parts from reference TRBV9 and TRBJ1-2): DSGVTQTPKHLITATGQRVTLRCSPRSGDLSVYWYQQSLDQGLQFLIQYYNGEERAKGNILERFSAQQFPDLHSELNLSSLELGDSALYFCASSVVQGQGADGYTFGSGTRLTVV.

This clone was found once. CDR3 protein: CASSLNGRSYNEQFF. CDR3 bases: TGTGCCAGCAGTCTTAACGGGAGAAGCTACAATGAGCAGTTCTTC. The gene calls are TRBV11-2 and TRBJ2-1; D is possibly TRBD2 (6 bases). The germline V and J ends were trimmed by 6 bases and 3 bases, with 15 bases remaining between them. This CDR3 has 15 residues. Germline CDR1 and CDR2: SGHAT and FQNNGV.

This clone was detected once. This chain joins TRBV6-5 and TRBJ1-2, with D possibly matching TRBD1 (6 bases). This CDR3 region has 16 residues. Germline-derived CDR1 and CDR2 are MNHEY and SVGAGI. V gave up 2 bases and J gave up 2 bases, with 15 bases separating them. CDR3 nucleotides: TGTGCCAGCAGTTACGGCGGGGGGCGAACCAACTATGGCTACACCTTC. Its protein is CASSYGGGRTNYGYTF.

The chain joins TRBV25-1 to TRBJ2-3; D possibly corresponds to TRBD1 (5 bases). The CDR3 runs to 14 residues. Trimming removed 2 bases from V and 4 bases from J, with 10 bases in between. Per germline, CDR1 MGHDK and CDR2 SYGVNS. The CDR3 loop reads CASSEQGPPDTQYF. DNA for the CDR3: TGTGCCAGCAGTGAACAGGGCCCCCCAGATACGCAGTATTTT.

This clone has only one observation. V usage is TRBV2 and J usage is TRBJ1-5; D possibly corresponds to TRBD1 (5 bases). V was clipped by 6 bases and J by 9 bases, with 15 bases between them. The CDR3 spans 13 residues. Germline CDR1 is SNHLY and CDR2 is FYNNEI. CDR3 region: CASRGTGPWPQHF. Here the CDR3 DNA reads TGTGCCAGCAGGGGGACCGGCCCATGGCCCCAGCATTTT.

CDR3 DNA sequence: TGTGCCAGCAGCTCCTCGGGGGCCGAGCAGTTCTTC. This gives the protein CASSSSGAEQFF. The rearrangement links TRBV9 to TRBJ2-1, with D perhaps being TRBD1 or TRBD2 (6 bases each). The V gene's germline CDR1 is SGDLS and CDR2 YYNGEE. This CDR3 has 12 amino acids. Deletions cut 4 bases from V and 10 bases from J, with 12 bases between.

V is TRBV10-3 and J is TRBJ2-2; a weak D match, TRBD2 (5 bases). V was pared by 6 bases and J by 1 base, with 12 bases between. This CDR3 comprises 15 residues. Germline V gene data show CDR1 as ENHRY and CDR2 as SYGVKD. CDR3 in amino acids: CAIRVESGNTGELFF. CDR3 DNA: TGTGCCATCAGGGTGGAGAGCGGGAACACCGGGGAGCTGTTTTTT.

A word on this clone: A read error may account for a junction end that differs from germline. Additional DNA sequences in this sample encode the identical CDR3. The J gene is TRBJ1-6, the V gene TRBV4-1; 7 bases match TRBD1. Germline assignment: CDR1 MGHRA and CDR2 YSYEKL. CDR3 size: 14 residues. The CDR3 reads CASSAGQQNSPLHF. The CDR3 DNA follows: TGCGCCAGCAGCGCGGGACAGCAAAATTCGCCCCTCCACTTT.

The chain is built from TRBV7-8 and TRBJ2-7, with TRBD1 matching over 9 bases. V trimming: 0 bases; J trimming: 2 bases; junction bases outside the gene matches: 14. This CDR3 region has 19 residues. Germline CDR1 and CDR2: SGHVS and FQNEAQ. Written as DNA, the CDR3 is TGTGCCAGCAGCTTAGCGGACAGGGGTTACCTTCAGCTCACCTACGAGCAGTACTTC. This translates into CASSLADRGYLQLTYEQYF.

This chain connects TRBV13 to TRBJ1-1; D is unresolved. This CDR3 is 11 amino acids long. Trimming stripped 4 bases from V and 4 bases from J, with 4 bases between. The germline gives CDR1 PRHDT, CDR2 FYEKMQ (reference sequence). The CDR3 nucleotides read TGTGCCAGCAGCTGGGTCACTGAAGCTTTCTTT. As protein: CASSWVTEAFF.

V is TRBV7-8 and J is TRBJ2-7, with 15 nucleotides matching TRBD2. This CDR3 is built from 18 residues. Germline CDR1 reads SGHVS; CDR2 reads FQNEAQ. Trimming cost V 1 base and J 0 bases; bases outside gene matches: 4. For the CDR3, the DNA is TGTGCCAGCAGCTTAGTAGGGACTAGCGGGAGGCCCTCCTACGAGCAGTACTTC. This sequence encodes CASSLVGTSGRPSYEQYF. Full variable domain (rest looked up from reference TRBV7-8 and TRBJ2-7): GAGVSQSPRYKVAKRGQDVALRCDPISGHVSLFWYQQALGQGPEFLTYFQNEAQLDKSGLPSDRFFAERPEGSVSTLKIQRTQQEDSAVYLCASSLVGTSGRPSYEQYFGPGTRLTVT.

This rearrangement joins TRBV27 to TRBJ1-1; D ambiguous. Germline V lookup: CDR1 MNHEY, CDR2 SMNVEV (reference sequence). This CDR3 contains 13 residues. V lost 3 bases to trimming and J lost 0 bases, with 5 bases between them. This chain's CDR3 is CASSLEVNTEAFF. The CDR3 DNA is TGTGCCAGCAGTTTGGAGGTGAACACTGAAGCTTTCTTT.

This sequence joins TRBV30 and TRBJ2-5; TRBD2 agrees at 7 bases. J was trimmed by 5 bases and V by 3 bases; bases with no gene match: 6. CDR1 GTSNPN and CDR2 SVGIG come from the germline V gene (reference sequence). The CDR3 totals 13 residues. CDR3 nucleotide sequence: TGTGCCTGGAGCGGGACTATGAGGGAGACCCAGTACTTC. Translated: CAWSGTMRETQYF.